The T cell receptor beta chain described here comes from a study of vaccination and CD4 T cells after COVID-19. Across the study: Median time from COVID diagnosis to post-COVID sampling was roughly 13 weeks (35 to 161).

The time point is: late sampling 161 to 241 days after vaccination in a few convalescent patients. Study-level points and caveats: Detection of a median around 86% of reactive clones in convalescent patients was confined to the period after vaccination.

TCRdb re-called the PCR reads with MiXCR, one entry per CDR3 protein. This sample has approximately 36,000 distinct CDR3 sequences, with 35% to 40% found just once. In the case of this clonotype: Its antigen is still unknown.

This specimen consisted of CD4+ T cells from blood, obtained about 7 months after SARS-CoV-2 vaccination. This clonotype originated in a human donor who had recovered from COVID-19.

CDR3 sequence: CASSLSGGGPIGELFF. The CDR3 nucleotides are TGTGCCAGCAGTTTATCGGGGGGAGGGCCAATCGGGGAGCTGTTTTTT. The genes are TRBV27 and TRBJ2-2, with 7 positions matching TRBD2. CDR3 length: 16 amino acids. Losses at the gene ends were 0 bases for V and 7 bases for J; bases not matched to a gene: 8. Germline CDR1 MNHEY, CDR2 SMNVEV (reference sequence).